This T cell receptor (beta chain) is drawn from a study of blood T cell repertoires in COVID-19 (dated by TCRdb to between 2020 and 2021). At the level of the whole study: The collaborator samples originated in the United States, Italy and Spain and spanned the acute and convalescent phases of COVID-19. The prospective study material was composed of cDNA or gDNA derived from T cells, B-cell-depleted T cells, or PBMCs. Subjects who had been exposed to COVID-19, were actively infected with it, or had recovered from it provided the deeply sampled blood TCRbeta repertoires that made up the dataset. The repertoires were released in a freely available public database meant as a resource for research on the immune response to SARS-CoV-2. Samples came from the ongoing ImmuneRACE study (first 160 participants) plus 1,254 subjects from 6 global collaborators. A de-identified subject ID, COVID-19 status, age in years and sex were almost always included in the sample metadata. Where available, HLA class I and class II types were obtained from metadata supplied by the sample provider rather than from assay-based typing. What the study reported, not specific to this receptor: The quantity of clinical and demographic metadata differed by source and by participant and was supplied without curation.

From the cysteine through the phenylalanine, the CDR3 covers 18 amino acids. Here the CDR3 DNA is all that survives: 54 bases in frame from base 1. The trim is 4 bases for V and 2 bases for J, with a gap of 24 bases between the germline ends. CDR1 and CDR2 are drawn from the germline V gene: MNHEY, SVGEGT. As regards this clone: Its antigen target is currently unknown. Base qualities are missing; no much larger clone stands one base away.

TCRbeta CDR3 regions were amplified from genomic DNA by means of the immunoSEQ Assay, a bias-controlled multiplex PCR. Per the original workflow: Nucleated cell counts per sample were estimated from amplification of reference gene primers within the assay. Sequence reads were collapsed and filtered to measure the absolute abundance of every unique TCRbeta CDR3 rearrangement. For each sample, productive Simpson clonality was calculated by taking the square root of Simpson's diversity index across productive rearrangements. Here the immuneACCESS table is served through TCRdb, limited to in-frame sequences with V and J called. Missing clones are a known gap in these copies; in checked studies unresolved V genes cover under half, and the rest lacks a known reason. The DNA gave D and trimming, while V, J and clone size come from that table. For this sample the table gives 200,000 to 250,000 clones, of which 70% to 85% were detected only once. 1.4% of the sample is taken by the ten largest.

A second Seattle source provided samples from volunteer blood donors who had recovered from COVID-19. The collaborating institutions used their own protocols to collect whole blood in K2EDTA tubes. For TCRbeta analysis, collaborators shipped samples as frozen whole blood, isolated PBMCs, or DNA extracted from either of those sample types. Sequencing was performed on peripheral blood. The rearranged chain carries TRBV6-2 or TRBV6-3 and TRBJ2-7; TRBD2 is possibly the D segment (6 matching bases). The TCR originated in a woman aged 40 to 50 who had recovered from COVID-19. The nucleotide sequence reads TGTGCCAGCAGTTTCATCGTCCCCGGGGCGGGGAACCCCTACGAGCAGTACTTC. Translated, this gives CASSFIVPGAGNPYEQYF.